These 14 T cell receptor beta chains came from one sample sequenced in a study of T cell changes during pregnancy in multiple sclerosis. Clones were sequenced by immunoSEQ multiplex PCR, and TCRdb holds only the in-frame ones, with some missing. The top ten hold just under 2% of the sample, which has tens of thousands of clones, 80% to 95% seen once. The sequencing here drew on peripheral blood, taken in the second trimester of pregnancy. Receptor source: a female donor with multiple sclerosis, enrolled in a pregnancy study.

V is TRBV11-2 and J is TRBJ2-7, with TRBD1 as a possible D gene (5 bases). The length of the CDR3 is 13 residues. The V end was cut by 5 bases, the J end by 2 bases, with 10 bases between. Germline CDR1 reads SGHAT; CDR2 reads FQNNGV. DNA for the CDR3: TGTGCCAGCAGCCCCCAGGGTCCCTACGAGCAGTACTTC. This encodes CASSPQGPYEQYF.

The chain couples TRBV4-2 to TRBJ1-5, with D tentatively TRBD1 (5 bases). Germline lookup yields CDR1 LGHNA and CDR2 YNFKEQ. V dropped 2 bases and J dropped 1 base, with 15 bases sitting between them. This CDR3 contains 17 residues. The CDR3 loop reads CASSQRGSGLSNQPQHF. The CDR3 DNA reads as TGTGCCAGCAGCCAACGGGGGTCGGGGTTGAGCAATCAGCCCCAGCATTTT.

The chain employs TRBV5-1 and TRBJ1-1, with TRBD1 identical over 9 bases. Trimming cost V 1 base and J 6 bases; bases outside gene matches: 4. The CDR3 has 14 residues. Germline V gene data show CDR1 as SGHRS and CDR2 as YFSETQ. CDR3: CASSLKGQGAEAFF. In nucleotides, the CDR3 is TGCGCCAGCAGCTTGAAGGGACAGGGCGCTGAAGCTTTCTTT.

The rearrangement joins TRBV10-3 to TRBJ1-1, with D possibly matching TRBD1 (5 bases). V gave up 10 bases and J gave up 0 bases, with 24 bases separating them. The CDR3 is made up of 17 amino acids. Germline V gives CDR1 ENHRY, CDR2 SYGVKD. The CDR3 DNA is TGTGCCACCAAAATGGGGGGACTTGAAAGCATGAACACTGAAGCTTTCTTT. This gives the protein CATKMGGLESMNTEAFF.

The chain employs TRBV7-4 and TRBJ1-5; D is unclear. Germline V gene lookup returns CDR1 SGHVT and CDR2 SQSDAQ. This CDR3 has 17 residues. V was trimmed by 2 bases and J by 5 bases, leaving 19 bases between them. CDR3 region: CASSLKAGPSPDQPQHF. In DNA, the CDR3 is TGTGCCAGCAGCTTAAAGGCTGGGCCCAGTCCAGATCAGCCCCAGCATTTT.

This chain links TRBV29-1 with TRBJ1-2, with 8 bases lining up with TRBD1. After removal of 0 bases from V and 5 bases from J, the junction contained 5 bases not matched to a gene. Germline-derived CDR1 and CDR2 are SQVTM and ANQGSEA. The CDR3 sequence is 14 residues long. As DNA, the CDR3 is TGCAGCGTTGAAGACCCGGACAGGGAATATGGCTACACCTTC. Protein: CSVEDPDREYGYTF.

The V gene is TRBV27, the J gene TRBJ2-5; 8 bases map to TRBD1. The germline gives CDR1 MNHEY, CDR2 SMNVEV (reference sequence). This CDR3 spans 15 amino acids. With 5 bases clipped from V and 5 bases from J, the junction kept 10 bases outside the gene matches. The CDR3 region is CASSPLQGARETQYF. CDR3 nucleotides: TGTGCCAGCAGTCCCCTTCAGGGGGCCCGGGAGACCCAGTACTTC.

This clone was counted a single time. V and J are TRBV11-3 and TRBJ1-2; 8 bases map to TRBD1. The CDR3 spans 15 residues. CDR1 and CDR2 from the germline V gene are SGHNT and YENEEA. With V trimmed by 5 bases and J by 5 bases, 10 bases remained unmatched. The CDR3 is CASSQRQGIRYGYTF. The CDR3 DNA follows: TGTGCCAGCAGCCAGAGACAGGGGATTAGATATGGCTACACCTTC. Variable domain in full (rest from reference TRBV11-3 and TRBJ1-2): EAGVVQSPRYKIIEKKQPVAFWCNPISGHNTLYWYLQNLGQGPELLIRYENEEAVDDSQLPKDRFSAERLKGVDSTLKIQPAELGDSAVYLCASSQRQGIRYGYTFGSGTRLTVV.

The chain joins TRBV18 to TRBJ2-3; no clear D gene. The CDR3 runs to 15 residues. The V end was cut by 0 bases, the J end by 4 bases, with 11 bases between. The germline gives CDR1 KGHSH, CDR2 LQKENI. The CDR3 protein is CASSPPYPSADTQYF. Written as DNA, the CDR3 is TGTGCCAGCTCACCACCCTACCCTTCCGCAGATACGCAGTATTTT.

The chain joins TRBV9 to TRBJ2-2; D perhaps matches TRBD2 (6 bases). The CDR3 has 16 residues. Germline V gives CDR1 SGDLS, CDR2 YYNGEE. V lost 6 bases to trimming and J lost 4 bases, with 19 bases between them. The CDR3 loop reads CASTLTGLPATGELFF. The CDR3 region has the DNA TGTGCCAGCACCCTCACGGGACTCCCTGCCACCGGGGAGCTGTTTTTT.

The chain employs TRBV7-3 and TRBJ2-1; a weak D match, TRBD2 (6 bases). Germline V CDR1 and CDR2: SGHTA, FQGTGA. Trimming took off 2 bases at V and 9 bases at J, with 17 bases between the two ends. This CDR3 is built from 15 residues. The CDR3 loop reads CASSLHGGSRSEQFF. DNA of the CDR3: TGTGCCAGCAGCTTACATGGGGGGTCGAGGTCTGAGCAGTTCTTC.

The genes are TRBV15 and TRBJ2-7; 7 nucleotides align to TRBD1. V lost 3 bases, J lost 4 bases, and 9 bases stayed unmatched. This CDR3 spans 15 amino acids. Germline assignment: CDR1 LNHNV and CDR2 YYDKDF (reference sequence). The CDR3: CATSRHRQGNYEQYF. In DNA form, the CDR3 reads TGTGCCACCAGCAGGCACAGACAGGGTAATTACGAGCAGTACTTC.

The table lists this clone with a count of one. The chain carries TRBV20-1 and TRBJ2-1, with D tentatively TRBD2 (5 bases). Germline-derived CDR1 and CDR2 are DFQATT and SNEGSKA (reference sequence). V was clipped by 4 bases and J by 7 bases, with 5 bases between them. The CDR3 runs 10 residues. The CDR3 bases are TGCAGTGCTACGGGAAATGAGCAGTTCTTC. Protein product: CSATGNEQFF.

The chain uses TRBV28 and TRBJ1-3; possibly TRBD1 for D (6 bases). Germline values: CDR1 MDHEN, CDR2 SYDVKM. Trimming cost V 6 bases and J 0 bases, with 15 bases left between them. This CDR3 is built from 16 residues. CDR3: CASRPGGQPSGNTIYF. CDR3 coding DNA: TGTGCCAGCAGGCCGGGGGGGCAGCCCTCTGGAAACACCATATATTTT.